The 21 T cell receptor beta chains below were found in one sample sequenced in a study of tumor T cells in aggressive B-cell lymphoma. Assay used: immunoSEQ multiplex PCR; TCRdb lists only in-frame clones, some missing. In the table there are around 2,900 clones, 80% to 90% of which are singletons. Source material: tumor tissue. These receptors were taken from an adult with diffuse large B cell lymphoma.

CDR3 nucleotides: TGTGCCAGCAGCCAGATGGGGGGGGAGACCCAGTACTTC. As protein: CASSQMGGETQYF. The chain is built from TRBV4-2 and TRBJ2-5; TRBD2 matches at 7 bases. The CDR3 extends over 13 amino acids. The V gene end was trimmed by 3 bases and the J gene end by 5 bases; junction bases not matched to a gene: 3. The germline CDR1 and CDR2 sequences are LGHNA and YNFKEQ.

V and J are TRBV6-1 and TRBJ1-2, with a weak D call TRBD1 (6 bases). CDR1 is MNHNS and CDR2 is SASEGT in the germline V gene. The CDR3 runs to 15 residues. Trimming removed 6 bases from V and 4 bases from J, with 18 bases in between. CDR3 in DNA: TGTGCCAGCAGAACACCGACCCAGGGGATCTATGGCTACACCTTC. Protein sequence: CASRTPTQGIYGYTF.

In DNA, the CDR3 is TGTGCCAGCCAGTTCTGGGACAGGGGTAGAAGGGGGGACTACGAGCAGTACTTC. This sequence encodes CASQFWDRGRRGDYEQYF. The rearrangement links TRBV11-2 to TRBJ2-7; 10 nucleotides line up with TRBD1. The J segment lost 3 bases and the V segment lost 8 bases, leaving 19 bases of the junction unmatched. CDR3 length: 18 amino acids. Germline lookup yields CDR1 SGHAT and CDR2 FQNNGV.

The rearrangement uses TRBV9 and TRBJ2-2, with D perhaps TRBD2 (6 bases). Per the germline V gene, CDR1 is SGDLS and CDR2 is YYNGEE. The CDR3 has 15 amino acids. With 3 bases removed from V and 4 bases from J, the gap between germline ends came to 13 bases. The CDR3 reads CASSAPGLFTGELFF. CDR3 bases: TGTGCCAGCAGCGCCCCGGGACTCTTCACCGGGGAGCTGTTTTTT.

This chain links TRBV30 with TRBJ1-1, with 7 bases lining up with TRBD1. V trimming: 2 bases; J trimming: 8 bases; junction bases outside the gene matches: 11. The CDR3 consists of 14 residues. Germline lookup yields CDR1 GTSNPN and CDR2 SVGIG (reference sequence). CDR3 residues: CAWSLPPGGIEAFF. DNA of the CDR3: TGTGCCTGGAGTTTACCCCCAGGGGGAATCGAAGCTTTCTTT.

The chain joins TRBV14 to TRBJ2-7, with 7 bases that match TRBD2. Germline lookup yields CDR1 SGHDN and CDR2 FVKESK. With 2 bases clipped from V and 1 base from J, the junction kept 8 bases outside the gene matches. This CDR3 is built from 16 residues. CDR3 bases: TGTGCCAGCAGCCAATTTAGCGGGCCCCCTTCCTACGAGCAGTACTTC. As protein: CASSQFSGPPSYEQYF.

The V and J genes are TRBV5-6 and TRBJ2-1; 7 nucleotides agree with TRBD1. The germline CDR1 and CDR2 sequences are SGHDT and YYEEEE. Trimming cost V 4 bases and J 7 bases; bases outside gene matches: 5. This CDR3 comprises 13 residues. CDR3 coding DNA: TGTGCCAGCAGCCGGACAGGTGGGAATGAGCAGTTCTTC. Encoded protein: CASSRTGGNEQFF.

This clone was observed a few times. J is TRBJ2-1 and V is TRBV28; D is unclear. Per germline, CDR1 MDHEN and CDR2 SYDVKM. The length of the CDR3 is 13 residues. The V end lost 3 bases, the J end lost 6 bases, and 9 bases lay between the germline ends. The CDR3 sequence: CASSFEQSNEQFF. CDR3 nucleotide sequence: TGTGCCAGCAGTTTCGAACAGAGCAATGAGCAGTTCTTC.

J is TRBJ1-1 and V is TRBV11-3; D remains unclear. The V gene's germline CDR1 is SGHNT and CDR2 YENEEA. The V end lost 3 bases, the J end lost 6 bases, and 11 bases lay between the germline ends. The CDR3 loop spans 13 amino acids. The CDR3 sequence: CASSFDFGAEAFF. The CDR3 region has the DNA TGTGCCAGCAGCTTCGACTTCGGTGCTGAAGCTTTCTTT.

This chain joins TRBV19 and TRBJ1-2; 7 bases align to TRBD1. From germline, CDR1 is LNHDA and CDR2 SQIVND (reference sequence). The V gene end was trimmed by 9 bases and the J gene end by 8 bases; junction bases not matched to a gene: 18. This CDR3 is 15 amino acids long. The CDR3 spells CASLFAHRQGGGYTF. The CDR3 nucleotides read TGTGCCAGCCTCTTTGCCCATAGACAGGGAGGCGGCTACACCTTC.

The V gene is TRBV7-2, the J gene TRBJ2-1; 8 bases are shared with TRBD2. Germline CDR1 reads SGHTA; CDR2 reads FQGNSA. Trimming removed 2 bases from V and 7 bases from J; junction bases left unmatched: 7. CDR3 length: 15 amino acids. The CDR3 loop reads CASSLPSGRGNEQFF. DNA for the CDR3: TGTGCCAGCAGCTTACCCAGCGGGAGAGGGAATGAGCAGTTCTTC.

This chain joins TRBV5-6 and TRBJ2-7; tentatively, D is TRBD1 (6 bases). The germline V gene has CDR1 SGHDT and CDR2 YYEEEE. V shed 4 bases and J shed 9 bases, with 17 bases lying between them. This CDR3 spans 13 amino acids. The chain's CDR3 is CASSANQGFLQYF. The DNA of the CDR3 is TGTGCCAGCAGCGCAAACCAGGGGTTTCTGCAGTACTTC.

The CDR3 DNA sequence: TGCGCCAGCAGCCAGGGCGACAGGCTCAACACTGAAGCTTTCTTT. Protein: CASSQGDRLNTEAFF. The chain employs TRBV4-3 and TRBJ1-1, with D possibly TRBD1 on 6 matching bases. The V end was cut by 3 bases, the J end by 2 bases, with 13 bases between. Germline CDR1 is LGHNA and CDR2 is YSLEER. The CDR3 totals 15 residues.

CDR3 loop: CASSPSQGGWTEAFF. CDR3 nucleotides: TGTGCCAGCTCACCGTCCCAGGGAGGATGGACTGAAGCTTTCTTT. The rearrangement uses TRBV18 and TRBJ1-1; TRBD1 might be the D (5 bases). Per the germline V gene, CDR1 is KGHSH and CDR2 is LQKENI. This CDR3 has 15 amino acids. V was cut by 3 bases and J by 5 bases, with 16 bases left in between. The full variable domain, rest sourced from reference TRBV18 and TRBJ1-1, is NAGVMQNPRHLVRRRGQEARLRCSPMKGHSHVYWYRQLPEEGLKFMVYLQKENIIDESGMPKERFSAEFPKEGPSILRIQQVVRGDSAAYFCASSPSQGGWTEAFFGQGTRLTVV.

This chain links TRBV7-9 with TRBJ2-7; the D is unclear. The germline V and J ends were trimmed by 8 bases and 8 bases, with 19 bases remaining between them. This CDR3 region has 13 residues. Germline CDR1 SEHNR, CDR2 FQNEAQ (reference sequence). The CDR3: CASETSESPQQYF. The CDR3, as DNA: TGTGCCAGCGAAACAAGCGAGTCGCCTCAGCAGTACTTC. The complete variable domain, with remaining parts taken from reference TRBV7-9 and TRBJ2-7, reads DTGVSQNPRHKITKRGQNVTFRCDPISEHNRLYWYRQTLGQGPEFLTYFQNEAQLEKSRLLSDRFSAERPKGSFSTLEIQRTEQGDSAMYLCASETSESPQQYFGPGTRLTVT.

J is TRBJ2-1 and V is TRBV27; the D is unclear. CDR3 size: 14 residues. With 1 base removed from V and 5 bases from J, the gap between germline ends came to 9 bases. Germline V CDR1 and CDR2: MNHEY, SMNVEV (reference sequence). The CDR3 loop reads CASSLLPMDNEQFF. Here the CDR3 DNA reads TGTGCCAGCAGTTTATTGCCTATGGACAATGAGCAGTTCTTC.

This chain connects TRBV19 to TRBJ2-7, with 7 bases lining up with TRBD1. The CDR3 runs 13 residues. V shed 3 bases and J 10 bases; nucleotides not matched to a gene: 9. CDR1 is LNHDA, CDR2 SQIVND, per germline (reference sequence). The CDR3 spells CASSMGTGAPQYF. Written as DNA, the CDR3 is TGTGCCAGTAGTATGGGAACAGGGGCCCCTCAGTACTTC.

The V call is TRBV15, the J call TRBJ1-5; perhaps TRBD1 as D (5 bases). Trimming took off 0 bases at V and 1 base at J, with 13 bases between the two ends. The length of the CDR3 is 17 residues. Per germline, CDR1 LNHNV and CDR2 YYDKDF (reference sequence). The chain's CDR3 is CATSRDPPGGSNQPQHF. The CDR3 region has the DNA TGTGCCACCAGCAGAGACCCCCCCGGGGGAAGCAATCAGCCCCAGCATTTT.

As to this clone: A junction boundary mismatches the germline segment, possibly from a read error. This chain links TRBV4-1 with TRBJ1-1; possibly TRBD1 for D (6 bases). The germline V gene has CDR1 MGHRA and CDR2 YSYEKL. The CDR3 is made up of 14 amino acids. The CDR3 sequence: CASSHPDRYTETFF. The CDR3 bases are TGCGCCAGCAGCCATCCTGACAGGTACACTGAAACTTTCTTT.

CDR3 bases: TGTGCCAGCAGTGACACAGTGACGAGGACTGAACGTGAAGCTTTCTTT. It codes for CASSDTVTRTEREAFF. V and J are TRBV6-1 and TRBJ1-1; D remains ambiguous. Per germline, CDR1 MNHNS and CDR2 SASEGT. The CDR3 is 16 amino acids. Trimming removed 3 bases at V and 7 bases at J, with 21 bases between.

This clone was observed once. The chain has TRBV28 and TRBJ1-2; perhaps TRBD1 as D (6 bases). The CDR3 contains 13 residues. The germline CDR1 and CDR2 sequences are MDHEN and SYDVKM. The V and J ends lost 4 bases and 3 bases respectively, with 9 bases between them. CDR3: CASSWTAHYGYTF. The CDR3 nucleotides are TGTGCCAGCAGTTGGACAGCCCACTATGGCTACACCTTC.